Each of the 19 T cell receptor beta chains below was sequenced from the same sample in a study of siplizumab effects on memory and regulatory T cells. The assay was immunoSEQ multiplex PCR, and TCRdb's table has in-frame clones only and misses some. This sample has 87,000 or so clones, with roughly 94% found just once. The material sequenced was non-Treg CD4+ T cells sorted from blood. These receptors were obtained from a human donor in good health.

The chain links TRBV6-5 to TRBJ1-5; TRBD1 agrees at 7 bases. The V and J ends lost 4 bases and 4 bases, in that order; junction bases with no gene match: 4. The germline CDR1 and CDR2 sequences are MNHEY and SVGAGI. CDR3 length: 14 residues. Here the CDR3 reads CASSSTGWNQPQHF. The CDR3, as DNA: TGTGCCAGCAGTTCGACAGGGTGGAATCAGCCCCAGCATTTT.

J is TRBJ2-1 and V is TRBV19; 8 bases agree with TRBD2. This CDR3 spans 16 amino acids. CDR1 and CDR2 from the germline V gene are LNHDA and SQIVND (reference sequence). V lost 5 bases and J lost 9; bases outside the gene matches: 15. In nucleotides, the CDR3 is TGTGCCAGTAGTCCCCGGGGGGGGATTTTGTTTGGTGAGCAGTTCTTC. Encoded protein: CASSPRGGILFGEQFF.

The chain couples TRBV18 to TRBJ2-2; 7 bases are a match to TRBD1. With 6 bases clipped from V and 1 base from J, the junction kept 5 bases outside the gene matches. Germline-derived CDR1 and CDR2 are KGHSH and LQKENI. CDR3 length equals 15 residues. The CDR3 sequence: CASSPRGRNTGELFF. In DNA form, the CDR3 reads TGTGCCAGCTCTCCGAGGGGGCGGAACACCGGGGAGCTGTTTTTT. The full variable domain, in which reference TRBV18 and TRBJ2-2 provide the parts outside the CDR3, is NAGVMQNPRHLVRRRGQEARLRCSPMKGHSHVYWYRQLPEEGLKFMVYLQKENIIDESGMPKERFSAEFPKEGPSILRIQQVVRGDSAAYFCASSPRGRNTGELFFGEGSRLTVL.

The chain combines TRBV6-6 with TRBJ2-7, with D possibly matching TRBD2 (6 bases). V was clipped by 2 bases and J by 1 base, with 12 bases between them. The CDR3 is made up of 15 amino acids. The germline gives CDR1 MNHNY, CDR2 SVGAGI (reference sequence). The CDR3 DNA is TGTGCCAGCAGTTACAGGACTACCGGGTCCTACGAGCAGTACTTC. Translation gives CASSYRTTGSYEQYF.

The V gene is TRBV2, the J gene TRBJ1-1; possibly TRBD1 for D (5 bases). Trimming stripped 5 bases from V and 5 bases from J, with 15 bases between. This CDR3 has 14 amino acids. Germline V CDR1 and CDR2: SNHLY, FYNNEI. In DNA form, the CDR3 reads TGTGCCAGCAGTTGGGAGGGGCTGCGGACTGAAGCTTTCTTT. Translating gives CASSWEGLRTEAFF.

The chain recombines TRBV4-2 with TRBJ2-3, with unresolved D. This CDR3 comprises 13 residues. Germline V lookup: CDR1 LGHNA, CDR2 YNFKEQ. The V end was cut by 4 bases, the J end by 5 bases, with 10 bases between. CDR3 nucleotide sequence: TGTGCCAGCAGCCGAGTGTCAGAAGATACGCAGTATTTT. It is translated as CASSRVSEDTQYF.

The rearrangement joins TRBV6-6 to TRBJ1-3; the D is unclear. V lost 4 bases and J lost 0, with 10 bases in between. This CDR3 is built from 15 residues. Germline values: CDR1 MNHNY, CDR2 SVGAGI (reference sequence). CDR3 DNA: TGTGCCAGCAGTTCCGGGTTCCACTCTGGAAACACCATATATTTT. Its translation: CASSSGFHSGNTIYF.

The chain carries TRBV6-5 and TRBJ2-5, with no clear D. Germline lookup yields CDR1 MNHEY and CDR2 SVGAGI. The germline V and J ends were trimmed by 4 bases and 3 bases, with 12 bases remaining between them. The CDR3 has 14 residues. The chain's CDR3 is CASSSGWHKETQYF. The CDR3 bases are TGTGCCAGCAGTTCCGGATGGCATAAAGAGACCCAGTACTTC.

In its sample, this clone was seen once. This sequence joins TRBV5-1 and TRBJ2-5; 8 bases are shared with TRBD2. This CDR3 is 18 amino acids long. The germline gives CDR1 SGHRS, CDR2 YFSETQ. V lost 1 base, J lost 5 bases, and 16 bases stayed unmatched. The CDR3 here is CASSLLGTSGSGMETQYF. The CDR3 DNA follows: TGCGCCAGCAGCTTGTTGGGCACTAGCGGTAGCGGGATGGAGACCCAGTACTTC.

The chain combines TRBV9 with TRBJ2-3; 7 bases are shared with TRBD1. Germline loops: CDR1 SGDLS, CDR2 YYNGEE. V was pared by 0 bases and J by 4 bases, with 5 bases of the junction left unmatched. This CDR3 has 15 residues. CDR3 bases: TGTGCCAGCAGCGTAGGTGGACAGGTCCCAGATACGCAGTATTTT. Protein product: CASSVGGQVPDTQYF.

V usage is TRBV11-1 and J usage is TRBJ1-2; tentative D call: TRBD1 (5 bases). CDR3 size: 14 residues. V gave up 5 bases and J gave up 4 bases, with 14 bases separating them. Germline V gene lookup returns CDR1 SGHAT and CDR2 FQDESV (reference sequence). CDR3 loop: CASSLVTGSYGYTF. In nucleotides, the CDR3 is TGTGCCAGCAGCCTGGTTACAGGTAGCTATGGCTACACCTTC.

V gene TRBV23-1 combines with J gene TRBJ2-7, with D possibly matching TRBD2 (5 bases). TRBV23-1 is classed as an ORF, of uncertain function. The CDR3 runs 15 residues. V lost 6 bases to trimming and J lost 2 bases, with 17 bases between them. CDR3 in DNA: TGCGCCAGCAGCGACACGCATCGAGGGACCTACGAGCAGTACTTC. Amino acid sequence: CASSDTHRGTYEQYF.

V and J are TRBV10-3 and TRBJ1-6; tentatively, D is TRBD1 (5 bases). V dropped 4 bases and J dropped 9 bases, with 13 bases sitting between them. CDR1 ENHRY and CDR2 SYGVKD come from the germline V gene. The CDR3 is made up of 14 amino acids. CDR3 amino acids: CAISGRGFSSPLHF. As DNA, the CDR3 is TGTGCCATCAGTGGGAGGGGCTTCTCTTCACCCCTCCACTTT.

V and J are TRBV6-5 and TRBJ2-7; D gene uncertain. This CDR3 region has 13 residues. Germline CDR1 is MNHEY and CDR2 is SVGAGI. V lost 2 bases, J lost 0 bases, and 5 bases lay in between. The CDR3 loop reads CASSYANSYEQYF. The CDR3 coding sequence is TGTGCCAGCAGTTACGCCAACTCCTACGAGCAGTACTTC.

CDR3 coding DNA: TGTGCCATCAAGGAAGGCCCAGGCCTCACAGATACGCAGTATTTT. Translation gives CAIKEGPGLTDTQYF. V gene TRBV10-3 combines with J gene TRBJ2-3; unclear D gene. V dropped 7 bases and J dropped 2 bases, with 16 bases sitting between them. Germline CDR1 reads ENHRY; CDR2 reads SYGVKD. The CDR3 totals 15 residues.

The rearrangement joins TRBV29-1 to TRBJ1-1; D unresolved. This CDR3 is built from 13 residues. From germline, CDR1 is SQVTM and CDR2 ANQGSEA. Trimming cost V 8 bases and J 0 bases, with 13 bases left between them. CDR3 amino acids: CSMVLGLNTEAFF. In DNA, the CDR3 is TGCAGCATGGTCTTGGGTCTGAACACTGAAGCTTTCTTT.

For the CDR3, the DNA is TGTGCCAGCAGTTCCCCCACCGGGGAGCTGTTTTTT. This sequence encodes CASSSPTGELFF. V and J are TRBV6-5 and TRBJ2-2; D remains unclear. CDR1 and CDR2 (germline): MNHEY, SVGAGI. The V end was cut by 4 bases, the J end by 4 bases, with 4 bases between. The CDR3 spans 12 residues.

V is TRBV27 and J is TRBJ2-6; D gene ambiguous. Germline loops: CDR1 MNHEY, CDR2 SMNVEV (reference sequence). V was shortened by 3 bases and J by 4 bases, with 22 bases between the two germline ends. The CDR3 has 19 amino acids. Written as DNA, the CDR3 is TGTGCCAGCAGTTTTTGGAGAGTTCCCCAGACCACCGGGGCCAACGTCCTGACTTTC. This encodes CASSFWRVPQTTGANVLTF.

The chain recombines TRBV30 with TRBJ1-4; 7 nucleotides line up with TRBD1. The CDR3 runs 15 residues. CDR1 and CDR2 from the germline V gene are GTSNPN and SVGIG (reference sequence). Trimming cost V 0 bases and J 8 bases; bases outside gene matches: 9. CDR3 DNA sequence: TGTGCCTGGAGTGTACACGAGACAGGGCAAGAAAAACTGTTTTTT. Residues: CAWSVHETGQEKLFF. The variable domain in full, completed from reference TRBV30 and TRBJ1-4, reads SQTIHQWPATLVQPVGSPLSLECTVEGTSNPNLYWYRQAAGRGLQLLFYSVGIGQISSEVPQNLSASRPQDRQFILSSKKLLLSDSGFYLCAWSVHETGQEKLFFGSGTQLSVL.